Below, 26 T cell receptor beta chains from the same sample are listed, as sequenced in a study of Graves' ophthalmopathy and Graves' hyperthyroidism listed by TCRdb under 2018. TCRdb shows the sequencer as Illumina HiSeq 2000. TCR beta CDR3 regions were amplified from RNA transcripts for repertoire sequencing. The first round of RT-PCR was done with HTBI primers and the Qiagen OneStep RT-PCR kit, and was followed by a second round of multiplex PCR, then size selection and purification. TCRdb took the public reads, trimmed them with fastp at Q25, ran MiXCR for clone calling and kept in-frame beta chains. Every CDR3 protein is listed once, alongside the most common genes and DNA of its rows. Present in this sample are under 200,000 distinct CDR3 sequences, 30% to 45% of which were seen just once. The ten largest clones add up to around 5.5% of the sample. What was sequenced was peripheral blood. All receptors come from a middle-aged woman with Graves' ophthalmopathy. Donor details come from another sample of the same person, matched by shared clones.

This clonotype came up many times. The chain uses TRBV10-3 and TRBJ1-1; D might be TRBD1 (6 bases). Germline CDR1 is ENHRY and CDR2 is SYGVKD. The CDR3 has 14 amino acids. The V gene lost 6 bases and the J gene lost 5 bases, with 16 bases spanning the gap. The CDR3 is CAIRAQAQGTEAFF. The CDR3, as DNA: TGTGCCATCAGAGCTCAGGCCCAGGGGACTGAAGCTTTCTTT.

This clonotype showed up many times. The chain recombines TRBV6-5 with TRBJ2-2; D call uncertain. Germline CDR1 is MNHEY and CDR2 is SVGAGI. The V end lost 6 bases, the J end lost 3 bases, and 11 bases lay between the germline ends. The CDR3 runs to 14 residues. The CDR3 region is CASRQSSDTGELFF. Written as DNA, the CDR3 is TGTGCCAGCAGGCAAAGCAGTGACACCGGGGAGCTGTTTTTT.

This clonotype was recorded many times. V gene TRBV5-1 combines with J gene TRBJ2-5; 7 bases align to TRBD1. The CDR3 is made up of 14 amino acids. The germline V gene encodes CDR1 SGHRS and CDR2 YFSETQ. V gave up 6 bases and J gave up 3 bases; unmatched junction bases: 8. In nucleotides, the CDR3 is TGCGCCAGCACCCCGGGGACAGCCGAAGAGACCCAGTACTTC. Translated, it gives CASTPGTAEETQYF.

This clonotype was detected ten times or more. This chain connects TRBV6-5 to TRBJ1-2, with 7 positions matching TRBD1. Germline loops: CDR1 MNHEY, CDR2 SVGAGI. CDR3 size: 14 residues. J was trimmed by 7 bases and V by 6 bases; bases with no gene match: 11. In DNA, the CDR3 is TGTGCCAGCAGCCTCGACAGGGTGCGGAGTGGCTACACCTTC. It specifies CASSLDRVRSGYTF.

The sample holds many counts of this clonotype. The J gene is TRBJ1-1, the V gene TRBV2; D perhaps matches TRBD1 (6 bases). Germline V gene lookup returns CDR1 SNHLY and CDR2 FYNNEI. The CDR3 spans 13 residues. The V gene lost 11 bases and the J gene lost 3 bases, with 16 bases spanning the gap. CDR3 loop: CAPSRGADTEAFF. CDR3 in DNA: TGTGCCCCCTCCCGGGGGGCTGACACTGAAGCTTTCTTT. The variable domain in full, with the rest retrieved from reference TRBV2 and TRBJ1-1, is EPEVTQTPSHQVTQMGQEVILRCVPISNHLYFYWYRQILGQKVEFLVSFYNNEISEKSEIFDDQFSVERPDGSNFTLKIRSTKLEDSAMYFCAPSRGADTEAFFGQGTRLTVV.

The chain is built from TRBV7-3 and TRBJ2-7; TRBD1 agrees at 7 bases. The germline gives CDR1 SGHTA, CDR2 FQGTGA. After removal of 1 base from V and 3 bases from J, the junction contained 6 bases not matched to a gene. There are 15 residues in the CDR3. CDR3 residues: CASSLSPGGNYEQYF. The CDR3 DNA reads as TGTGCCAGCAGCTTAAGTCCAGGGGGTAACTACGAGCAGTACTTC.

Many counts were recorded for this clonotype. The CDR3 DNA reads TGTGCCAGCAGTGTAGCCAAAAGGATGAACACTGAAGCTTTCTTT. This sequence encodes CASSVAKRMNTEAFF. The chain joins TRBV6-1 to TRBJ1-1; no clear D. The V gene's germline CDR1 is MNHNS and CDR2 SASEGT. Trimming shortened V by 4 bases and J by 0 bases, and 12 bases separated the two germline ends. There are 15 residues in the CDR3.

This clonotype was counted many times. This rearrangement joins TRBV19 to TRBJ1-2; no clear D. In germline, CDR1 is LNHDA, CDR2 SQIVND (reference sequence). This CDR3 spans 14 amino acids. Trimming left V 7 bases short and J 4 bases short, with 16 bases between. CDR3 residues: CASKEQEKGYGYTF. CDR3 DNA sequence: TGTGCCAGTAAGGAGCAGGAGAAGGGCTATGGCTACACCTTC.

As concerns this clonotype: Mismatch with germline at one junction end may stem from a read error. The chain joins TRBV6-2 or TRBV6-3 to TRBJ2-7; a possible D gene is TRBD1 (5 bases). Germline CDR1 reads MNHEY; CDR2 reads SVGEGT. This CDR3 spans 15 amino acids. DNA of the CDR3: TGCGCCAGCAGTTACTCGCAGGGCTACTCCTACGAGCAGTACTTC. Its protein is CASSYSQGYSYEQYF.

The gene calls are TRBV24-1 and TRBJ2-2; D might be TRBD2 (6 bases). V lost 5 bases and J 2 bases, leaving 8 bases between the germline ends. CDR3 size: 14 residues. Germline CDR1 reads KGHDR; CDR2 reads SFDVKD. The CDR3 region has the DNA TGTGCCACCAGTGTAGCGGTTAACACCGGGGAGCTGTTTTTT. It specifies CATSVAVNTGELFF.

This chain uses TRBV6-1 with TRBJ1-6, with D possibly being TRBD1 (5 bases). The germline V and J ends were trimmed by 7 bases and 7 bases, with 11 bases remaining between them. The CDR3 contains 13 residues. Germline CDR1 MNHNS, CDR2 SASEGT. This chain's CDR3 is CASMGVGNSPLHF. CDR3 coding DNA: TGTGCCAGCATGGGGGTCGGGAATTCACCCCTCCACTTT.

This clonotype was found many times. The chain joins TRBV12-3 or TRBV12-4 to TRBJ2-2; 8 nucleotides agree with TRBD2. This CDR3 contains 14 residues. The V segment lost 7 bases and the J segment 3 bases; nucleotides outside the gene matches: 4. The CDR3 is CASNLAGHTGELFF. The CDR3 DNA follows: TGTGCCAGCAACCTAGCGGGTCACACCGGGGAGCTGTTTTTT.

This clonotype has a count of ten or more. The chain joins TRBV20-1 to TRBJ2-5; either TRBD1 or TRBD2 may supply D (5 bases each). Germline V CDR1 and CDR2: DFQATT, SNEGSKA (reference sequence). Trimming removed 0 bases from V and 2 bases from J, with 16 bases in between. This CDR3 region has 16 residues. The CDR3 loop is CSARDLGDSGQETQYF. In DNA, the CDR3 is TGCAGTGCTAGAGATTTGGGGGATTCAGGACAAGAGACCCAGTACTTC.

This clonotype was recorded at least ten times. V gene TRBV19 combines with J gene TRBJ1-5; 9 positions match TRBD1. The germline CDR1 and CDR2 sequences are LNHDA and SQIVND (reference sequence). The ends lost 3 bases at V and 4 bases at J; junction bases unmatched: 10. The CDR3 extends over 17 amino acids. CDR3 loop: CASSIFWRGQGNQPQHF. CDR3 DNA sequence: TGTGCCAGTAGTATTTTTTGGAGGGGACAGGGTAATCAGCCCCAGCATTTT. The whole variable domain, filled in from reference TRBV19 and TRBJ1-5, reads DGGITQSPKYLFRKEGQNVTLSCEQNLNHDAMYWYRQDPGQGLRLIYYSQIVNDFQKGDIAEGYSVSREKKESFPLTVTSAQKNPTAFYLCASSIFWRGQGNQPQHFGDGTRLSIL.

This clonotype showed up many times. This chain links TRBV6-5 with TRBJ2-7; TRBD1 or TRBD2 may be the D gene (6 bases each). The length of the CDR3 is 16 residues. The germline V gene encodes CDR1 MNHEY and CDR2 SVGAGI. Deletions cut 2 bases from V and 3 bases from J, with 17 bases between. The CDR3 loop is CASSYGPGGGGYEQYF. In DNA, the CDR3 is TGTGCCAGCAGTTACGGTCCCGGGGGCGGAGGCTACGAGCAGTACTTC.

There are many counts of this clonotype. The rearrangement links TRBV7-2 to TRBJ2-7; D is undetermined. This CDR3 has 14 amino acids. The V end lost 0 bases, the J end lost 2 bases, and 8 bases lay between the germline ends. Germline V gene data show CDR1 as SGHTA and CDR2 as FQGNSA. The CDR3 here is CASSLASHTYEQYF. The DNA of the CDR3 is TGTGCCAGCAGCTTAGCGTCTCACACCTACGAGCAGTACTTC.

DNA of the CDR3: TGTGCCAGCAACCTCGCTAGGGGTCAGCCCCAGCATTTT. Amino acid sequence: CASNLARGQPQHF. The J gene is TRBJ1-5, the V gene TRBV12-3 or TRBV12-4, with D possibly being TRBD1 (5 bases). This CDR3 region has 13 residues. V was shortened by 7 bases and J by 6 bases, with 13 bases between the two germline ends.

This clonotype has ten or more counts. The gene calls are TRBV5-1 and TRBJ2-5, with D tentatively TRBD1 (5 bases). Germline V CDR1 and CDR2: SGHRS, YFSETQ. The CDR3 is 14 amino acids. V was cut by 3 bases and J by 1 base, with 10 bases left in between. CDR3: CASSWQGIQETQYF. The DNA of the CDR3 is TGCGCCAGCAGCTGGCAGGGTATCCAAGAGACCCAGTACTTC.

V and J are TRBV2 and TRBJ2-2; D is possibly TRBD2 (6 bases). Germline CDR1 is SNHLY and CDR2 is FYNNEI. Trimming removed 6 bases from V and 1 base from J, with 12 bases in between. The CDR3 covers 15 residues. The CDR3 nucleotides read TGTGCCAGCAGCCCTCCTAGCGAGAACACCGGGGAGCTGTTTTTT. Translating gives CASSPPSENTGELFF.

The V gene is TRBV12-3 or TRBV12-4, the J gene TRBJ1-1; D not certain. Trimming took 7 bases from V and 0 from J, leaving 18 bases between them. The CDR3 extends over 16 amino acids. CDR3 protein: CASKRRSQSMNTEAFF. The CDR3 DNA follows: TGTGCCAGCAAAAGACGGTCACAGAGCATGAACACTGAAGCTTTCTTT.

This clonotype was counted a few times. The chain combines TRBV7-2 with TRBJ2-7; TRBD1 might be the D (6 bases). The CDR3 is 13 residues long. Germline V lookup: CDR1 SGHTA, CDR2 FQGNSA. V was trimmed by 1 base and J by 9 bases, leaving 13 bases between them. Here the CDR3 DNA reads TGTGCCAGCAGCTTAGACTCACAGGGCGTGCAGTACTTC. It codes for CASSLDSQGVQYF. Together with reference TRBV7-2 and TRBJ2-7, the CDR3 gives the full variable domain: GAGVSQSPSNKVTEKGKDVELRCDPISGHTALYWYRQSLGQGLEFLIYFQGNSAPDKSGLPSDRFSAERTGGSVSTLTIQRTQQEDSAVYLCASSLDSQGVQYFGPGTRLTVT.

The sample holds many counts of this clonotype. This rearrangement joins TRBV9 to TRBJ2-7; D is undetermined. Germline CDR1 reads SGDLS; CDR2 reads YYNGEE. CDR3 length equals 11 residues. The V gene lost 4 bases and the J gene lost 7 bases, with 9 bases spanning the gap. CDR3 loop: CASSPGREQYF. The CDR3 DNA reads TGTGCCAGCAGCCCCGGCCGGGAGCAGTACTTC. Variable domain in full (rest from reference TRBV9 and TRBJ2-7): DSGVTQTPKHLITATGQRVTLRCSPRSGDLSVYWYQQSLDQGLQFLIQYYNGEERAKGNILERFSAQQFPDLHSELNLSSLELGDSALYFCASSPGREQYFGPGTRLTVT.

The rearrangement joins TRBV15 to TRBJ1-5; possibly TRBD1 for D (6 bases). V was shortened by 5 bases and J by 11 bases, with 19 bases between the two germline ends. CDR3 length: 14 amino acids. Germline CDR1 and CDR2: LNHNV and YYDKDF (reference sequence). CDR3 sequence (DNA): TGTGCCACCAGCTTGACAGGTGCCACGGGGGCCCAGCATTTT. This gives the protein CATSLTGATGAQHF.

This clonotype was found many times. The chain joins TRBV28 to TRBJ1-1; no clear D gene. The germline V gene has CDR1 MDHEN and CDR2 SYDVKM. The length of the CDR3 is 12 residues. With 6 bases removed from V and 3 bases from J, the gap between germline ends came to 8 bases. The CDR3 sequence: CASRTLYTEAFF. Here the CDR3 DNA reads TGTGCCAGCAGAACGCTCTACACTGAAGCTTTCTTT.

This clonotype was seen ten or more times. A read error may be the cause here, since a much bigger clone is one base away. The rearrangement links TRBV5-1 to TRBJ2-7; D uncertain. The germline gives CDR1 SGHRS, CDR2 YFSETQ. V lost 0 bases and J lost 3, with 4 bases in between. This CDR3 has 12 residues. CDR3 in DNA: TGCGCCAGCAGCTTGGACAACTACGAGCAGTACTTC. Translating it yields CASSLDNYEQYF.

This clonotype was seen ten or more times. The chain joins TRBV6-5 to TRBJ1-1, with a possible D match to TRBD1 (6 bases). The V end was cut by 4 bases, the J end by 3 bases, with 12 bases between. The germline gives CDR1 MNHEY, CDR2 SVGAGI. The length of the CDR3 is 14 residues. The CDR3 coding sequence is TGTGCCAGCAGTTGGGGGGCGAGGGACACTGAAGCTTTCTTT. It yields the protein CASSWGARDTEAFF.